The sequence of this T cell receptor (beta chain) was determined in a study of cytomegalovirus exposure and HLA in healthy donors. General study results and limits: Accurate HLA-A and HLA-B prediction from TCR beta sequences was reported for most subjects. As a later analysis revealed, most CMV-associated TCR beta chains appeared HLA-restricted.

As to this clone: Its antigen is not known.

The study ran its PCR with 60 Vbeta and 13 Jbeta primers. Using immunoSEQ multiplex PCR, the repertoire was profiled, and TCRdb retains in-frame clones only, with some absent. The data show around 130,000 clones, more than 65% seen once. Germline CDR1 reads MNHEY; CDR2 reads SVGAGI. The length of the CDR3 is 14 residues. V shed 5 bases, J shed 1 base, and the junction held 4 bases outside the gene matches. Specimen: PBMCs. J is TRBJ1-1 and V is TRBV6-5; 7 bases are a match to TRBD1. The receptor's source is a woman aged 18-29 years in good health and CMV-seronegative. The CDR3 nucleotides are TGTGCCAGCAGTGTAGACAGGGCGAACACTGAAGCTTTCTTT. Translating gives CASSVDRANTEAFF.